This T cell receptor beta chain was recorded in a study of Ad26.COV2.S vaccination and SARS-CoV-2 variants. Treatment of the sample: approximately 18 received Ad26.COV2.S at low or high dose, single or two shots; about five received placebo; per-sample allocation not given. Material that was analyzed had been drawn on day 63 after the first vaccine or placebo injection. Comment on this clone: Its antigen remains unknown.

Findings of the study overall: Spike-specific TCR breadth in vaccine recipients exceeded that seen in placebo recipients.

The method was immunoSEQ multiplex PCR; TCRdb's version includes in-frame clones alone and lacks a portion of them. This table has 500,000 or so clones, around nine tenths appearing once. The sample consisted of peripheral blood, taken in a trial of Ad26.COV2.S vaccine versus placebo. The receptor was isolated from a person between 18 and 65 years old who received the Ad26.COV2.S COVID-19 vaccine or a placebo.

In DNA form, the CDR3 reads TGTGCCAGCAGCCAGGGACTAGCGGGAGTCTTGGATGAGCAGTTCTTC. Its protein is CASSQGLAGVLDEQFF. This chain joins TRBV4-2 and TRBJ2-1, with TRBD2 identical over 14 bases. The CDR3 totals 16 residues. Per the germline V gene, CDR1 is LGHNA and CDR2 is YNFKEQ. V gave up 3 bases and J gave up 8 bases; unmatched junction bases: 6.